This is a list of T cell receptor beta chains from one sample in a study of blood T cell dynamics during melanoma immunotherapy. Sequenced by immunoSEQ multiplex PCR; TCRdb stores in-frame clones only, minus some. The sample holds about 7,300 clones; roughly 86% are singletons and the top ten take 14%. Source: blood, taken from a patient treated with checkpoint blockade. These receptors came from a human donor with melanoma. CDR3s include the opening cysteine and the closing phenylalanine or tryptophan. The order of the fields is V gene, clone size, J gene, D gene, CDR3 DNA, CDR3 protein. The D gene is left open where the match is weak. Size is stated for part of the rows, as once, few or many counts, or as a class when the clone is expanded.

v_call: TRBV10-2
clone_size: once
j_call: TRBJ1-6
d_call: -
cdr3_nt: TGCGCCAGCAGTGAGGGGCAATCCTATAATTCACCCCTCCACTTT
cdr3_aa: CASSEGQSYNSPLHF

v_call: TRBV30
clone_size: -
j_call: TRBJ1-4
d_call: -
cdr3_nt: TGTGCCTGGAGTGATGGGAGTGAAAAACTGTTTTTT
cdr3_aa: CAWSDGSEKLFF

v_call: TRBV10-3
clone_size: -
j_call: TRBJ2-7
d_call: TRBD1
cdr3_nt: TGTGCCATCAGTGAGCTAGGGACAGGGAGCTCCTACGAGCAGTACTTC
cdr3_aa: CAISELGTGSSYEQYF

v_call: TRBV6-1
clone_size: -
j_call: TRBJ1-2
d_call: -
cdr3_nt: TGTGCCAGCAGTGAGGGGGGCTGGGGCTACACCTTC
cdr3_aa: CASSEGGWGYTF

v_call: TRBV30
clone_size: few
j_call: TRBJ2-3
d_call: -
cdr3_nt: TGTGCCTGGAGCTACGGGACACCGGTTTCGGATACGCAGTATTTT
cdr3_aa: CAWSYGTPVSDTQYF

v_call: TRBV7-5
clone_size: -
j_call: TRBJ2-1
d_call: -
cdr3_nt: TGTGCCAGCAGCTTAGGGTTCTCGCGGGGGGTTATCACCTACAATGAGCAGTTCTTC
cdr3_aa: CASSLGFSRGVITYNEQFF

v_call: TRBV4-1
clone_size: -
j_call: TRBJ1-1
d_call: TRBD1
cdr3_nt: TGCGCCAGCAGCCAAGCCGACAGGGAAAGGACTGAAGCTTTCTTT
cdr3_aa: CASSQADRERTEAFF

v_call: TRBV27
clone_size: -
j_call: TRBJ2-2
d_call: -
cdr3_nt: TGTGCCAGCAGTTTAGGGGGCACCGGGGAGCTGTTTTTT
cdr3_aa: CASSLGGTGELFF

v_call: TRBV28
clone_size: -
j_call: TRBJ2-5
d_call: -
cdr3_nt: TGTGCCAGCAGTTTCAACTACCAAGAGACCCAGTACTTC
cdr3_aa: CASSFNYQETQYF

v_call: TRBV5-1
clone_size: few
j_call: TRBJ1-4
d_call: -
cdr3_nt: TGCGCCAGCAGCTTGGGCACTGGCGCAACTAATGAAAAACTGTTTTTT
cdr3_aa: CASSLGTGATNEKLFF

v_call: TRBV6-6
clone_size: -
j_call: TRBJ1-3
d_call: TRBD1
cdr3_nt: TGTGCCAGCAGTTACTCGGGACAGGGGGCCTACACCATATATTTT
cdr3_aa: CASSYSGQGAYTIYF

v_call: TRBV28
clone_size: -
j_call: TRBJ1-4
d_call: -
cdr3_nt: TGTGCCAGCAGTGCATGGAATGAAAAACTGTTTTTT
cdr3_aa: CASSAWNEKLFF

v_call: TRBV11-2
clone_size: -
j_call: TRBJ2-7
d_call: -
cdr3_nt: TGTGCCAGCAGCTTAGTGGGCCAGAACGAGCAGTACTTC
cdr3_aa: CASSLVGQNEQYF

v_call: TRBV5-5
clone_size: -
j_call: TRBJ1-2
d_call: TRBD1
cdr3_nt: TGTGCCAGCAGCTTGGACAGGGGGAATGGTGGCTACACCTTC
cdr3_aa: CASSLDRGNGGYTF

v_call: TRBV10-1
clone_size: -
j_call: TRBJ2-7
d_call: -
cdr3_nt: TGCGCCAGCAGTGAGTCACCTGGTGGCGAGCAGTACTTC
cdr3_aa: CASSESPGGEQYF

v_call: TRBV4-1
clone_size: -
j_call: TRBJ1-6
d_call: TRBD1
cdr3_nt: TGCGCCAGCAGCCAGATCGGACAGGGAGGGTCACCCCTCCACTTT
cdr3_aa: CASSQIGQGGSPLHF

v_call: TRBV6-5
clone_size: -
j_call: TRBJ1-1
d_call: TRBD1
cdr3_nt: TGTGCCAGCAGAAAGGGACAGGGGAACACTGAAGCTTTCTTT
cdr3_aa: CASRKGQGNTEAFF

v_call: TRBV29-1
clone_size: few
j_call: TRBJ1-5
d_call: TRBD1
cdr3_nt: TGCAGCGTTGAGACAGGGCAGAATCAGCCCCAGCATTTT
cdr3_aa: CSVETGQNQPQHF

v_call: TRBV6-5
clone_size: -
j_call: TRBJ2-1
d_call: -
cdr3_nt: TGTGCCAGCAGTTACAACGTAGACAATGAGCAGTTCTTC
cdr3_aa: CASSYNVDNEQFF

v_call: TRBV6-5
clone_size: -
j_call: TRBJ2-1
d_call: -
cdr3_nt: TGTGCCAGCAGTTACTCGAATAGGGGTTCCTACAATGAGCAGTTCTTC
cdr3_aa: CASSYSNRGSYNEQFF

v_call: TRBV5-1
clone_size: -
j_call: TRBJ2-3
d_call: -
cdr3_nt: TGCGCCAGCAGCTTGGGATCAGATACGCAGTATTTT
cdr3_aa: CASSLGSDTQYF

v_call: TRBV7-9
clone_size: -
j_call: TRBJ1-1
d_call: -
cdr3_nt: TGTGCCAGCAGCCAAGCGGGGGGCAGGGACACTGAAGCTTTCTTT
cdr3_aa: CASSQAGGRDTEAFF

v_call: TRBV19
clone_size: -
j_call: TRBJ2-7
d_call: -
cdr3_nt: TGTGCCAGTAGTTCCATGCAAATCTACGAGCAGTACTTC
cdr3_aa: CASSSMQIYEQYF

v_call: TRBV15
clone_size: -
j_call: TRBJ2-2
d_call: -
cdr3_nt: TGTGCCACCAGCAGAGGTACTCTAGACCGGGAGCTGTTTTTT
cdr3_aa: CATSRGTLDRELFF

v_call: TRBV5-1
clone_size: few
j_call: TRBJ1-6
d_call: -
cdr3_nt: TGCGCCAGCAGCTCCGGGACCACCAATTCACCCCTCCACTTT
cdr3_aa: CASSSGTTNSPLHF

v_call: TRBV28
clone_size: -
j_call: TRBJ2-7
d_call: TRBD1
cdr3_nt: TGTGCCAGCAGTTTACCGACGGATTTGGACAGGGTGGCCTACGAGCAGTACTTC
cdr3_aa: CASSLPTDLDRVAYEQYF

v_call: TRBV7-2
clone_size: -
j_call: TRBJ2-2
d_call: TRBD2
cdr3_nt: TGTGCCAGCAACCCTCGGGGGGGCGCGGGTACCGGGGAGCTGTTTTTT
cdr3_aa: CASNPRGGAGTGELFF

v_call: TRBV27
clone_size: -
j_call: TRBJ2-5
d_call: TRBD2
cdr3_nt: TGTGCCAGCAAATTACTAGCGGGGACGCAAGAGACCCAGTACTTC
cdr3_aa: CASKLLAGTQETQYF

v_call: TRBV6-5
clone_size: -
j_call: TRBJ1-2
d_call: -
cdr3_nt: TGTGCCAGCAGTTTTCGGGGTCCGGTTTCCTATGGCTACACCTTC
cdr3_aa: CASSFRGPVSYGYTF

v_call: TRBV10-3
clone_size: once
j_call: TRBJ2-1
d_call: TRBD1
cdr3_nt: TGTGCCATCAGCGAAAGTGCAGGGGGAGTTGCGAATGAGCAGTTCTTC
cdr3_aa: CAISESAGGVANEQFF

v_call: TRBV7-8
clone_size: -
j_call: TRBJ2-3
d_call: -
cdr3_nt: TGTGCCAGCAGCTTAGTTTTGGCGGGGGATACGCAGTATTTT
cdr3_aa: CASSLVLAGDTQYF

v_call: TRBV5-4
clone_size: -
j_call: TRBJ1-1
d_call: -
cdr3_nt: TGTGCCAGCAGTCGTAGGGGTGAAGCTTTCTTT
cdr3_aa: CASSRRGEAFF

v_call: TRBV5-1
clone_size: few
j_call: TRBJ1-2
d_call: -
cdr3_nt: TGCGCCAGCAGCCAAGCAGGGTTTTGGGATGGCTACACCTTC
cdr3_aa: CASSQAGFWDGYTF

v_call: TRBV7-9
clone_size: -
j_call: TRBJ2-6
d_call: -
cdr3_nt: TGTGCCAGCAGCAGCGAACTGGCTTTCTCTGGGGCCAACGTCCTGACTTTC
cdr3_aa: CASSSELAFSGANVLTF

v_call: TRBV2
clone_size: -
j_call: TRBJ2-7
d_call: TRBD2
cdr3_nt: TGTGCCAGCAGTGCGGTGGCGGGGGGCACTGGCGAGCAGTACTTC
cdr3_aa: CASSAVAGGTGEQYF

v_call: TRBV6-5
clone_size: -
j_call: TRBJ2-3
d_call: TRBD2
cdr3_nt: TGTGCCAGCAGTTACAGACTAGCTTCGGATACGCAGTATTTT
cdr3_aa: CASSYRLASDTQYF

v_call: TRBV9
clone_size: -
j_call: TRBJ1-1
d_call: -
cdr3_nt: TGTGCCAGCAGCCCTCTTACAGGGCTTGGCACTGAAGCTTTCTTT
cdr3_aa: CASSPLTGLGTEAFF